The clone carrying this TCR beta chain has a handful of counts. What it binds is unknown. Primers used in a second PCR of about 6 to 12 cycles were a sample-barcoded 5' primer and a J-beta primer mix. One entry per CDR3 protein, called by TCRdb with MiXCR from the 5' RACE reads. The sample holds 850,000 to 1,300,000 distinct CDR3 sequences; more than 40% are singletons and the top ten take approximately 20%. This sample stems from a study of blood T cells in healthy people across ages. Looking at the study overall: Capturing about one barcoded beta molecule per two T cells was achieved by template switching.

Every participating donor contributed around 9.5 milliliters of peripheral blood through a draw. Regarding the study as a whole: Estimates of total diversity, which came from one million sequenced T cells, were considered to be underestimates.

This CDR3 comprises 19 residues. V trimming: 4 bases; J trimming: 0 bases; junction bases outside the gene matches: 17. Germline V gene lookup returns CDR1 MGHRA and CDR2 YSYEKL. This clonotype originated in a woman aged 60-70 years in good health. Specimen: blood. This chain uses TRBV4-1 with TRBJ2-7; 8 bases line up with TRBD1. CDR3 loop: CASSRDLTGQARTSYEQYF. The CDR3 nucleotides read TGCGCCAGCAGCCGGGACCTTACGGGACAGGCTAGAACCTCCTACGAGCAGTACTTC.